The 25 T cell receptor beta chains given below trace back to one sample, sequenced in a study of tumor-infiltrating lymphocytes in primary liver carcinoma. The input was 500 ng total RNA; TCR beta cDNA was made from it with a constant-region primer. Three-round nested multiplex PCR performed with slightly modified ARM-PCR produced the TCR beta libraries. The opening two PCR rounds, roughly 11 cycles each, paired TRBV1-TRBV30 forward primers with a C-beta reverse primer. Each CDR3 protein is one row after TCRdb ran MiXCR on the multiplex PCR reads. Here the sample spans 190,000 or so distinct CDR3 sequences, around three fifths being singletons. Alongside blood RNA obtained from unsorted whole blood, germline DNA was also extracted. The sample taken for sequencing was peripheral blood. Every receptor here comes from a woman in her sixties with primary liver carcinoma and hepatitis B virus infection.

This clonotype was picked up many times. This rearrangement joins TRBV5-5 to TRBJ2-7; 11 bases match TRBD1. The germline CDR1 and CDR2 sequences are SGHKS and YYEKEE (reference sequence). Germline trimming cut 2 bases from V and 3 bases from J; bases unmatched to any gene: 7. CDR3 length: 16 residues. CDR3 protein: CASSFSSGTGGYEQYF. The CDR3 nucleotides read TGTGCCAGCAGCTTTAGTTCCGGGACAGGGGGCTACGAGCAGTACTTC. Combining the CDR3 with reference TRBV5-5 and TRBJ2-7 gives the whole variable domain DAGVTQSPTHLIKTRGQQVTLRCSPISGHKSVSWYQQVLGQGPQFIFQYYEKEERGRGNFPDRFSARQFPNYSSELNVNALLLGDSALYLCASSFSSGTGGYEQYFGPGTRLTVT.

This clonotype was counted ten times or more. The genes are TRBV4-1 and TRBJ1-4; D ambiguous. The CDR3 is made up of 16 amino acids. V was trimmed by 1 base and J by 1 base, leaving 10 bases between them. CDR1 and CDR2 (germline): MGHRA, YSYEKL. The CDR3 here is CASSQGPILTNEKLFF. The CDR3 DNA follows: TGCGCCAGCAGCCAAGGGCCGATTCTAACTAATGAAAAACTGTTTTTT.

This clonotype was seen repeatedly, ten times or more. The chain uses TRBV6-5 and TRBJ2-3; either TRBD1 or TRBD2 may fit D (5 bases each). There are 15 residues in the CDR3. V dropped 2 bases and J dropped 4 bases, with 13 bases sitting between them. Germline V gene data show CDR1 as MNHEY and CDR2 as SVGAGI. The CDR3 reads CASSYGNRGSDTQYF. CDR3 sequence (DNA): TGTGCCAGCAGTTACGGAAACCGGGGCTCAGATACGCAGTATTTT.

This clonotype came up once. A much bigger clone sits one base away, suggesting this may be a read error. The rearrangement links TRBV6-6 to TRBJ1-4, with D possibly matching TRBD1 (5 bases). The CDR3 has 14 residues. CDR1 MNHNY and CDR2 SVGAGI come from the germline V gene (reference sequence). The CDR3 coding sequence is TGTGCCAGCCGCCTGGGGGGGGGAGGTGAAAAACCGTTTTTT. As protein: CASRLGGGGEKPFF.

This clonotype was seen a handful of times. The chain carries TRBV9 and TRBJ2-5, with 8 bases that match TRBD2. Trimming took 0 bases from V and 5 from J; bases not matched to a gene: 9. Per the germline V gene, CDR1 is SGDLS and CDR2 is YYNGEE. The CDR3 contains 16 residues. The CDR3 sequence: CASSVDPAGASETQYF. CDR3 in DNA: TGTGCCAGCAGCGTAGACCCAGCGGGAGCGAGTGAGACCCAGTACTTC.

This clonotype has only a few counts. A much larger clone differs from this one at a single base, so this may be a read error. The chain recombines TRBV6-5 with TRBJ1-4, with TRBD1 identical over 7 bases. The germline gives CDR1 MNHEY, CDR2 SVGAGI. The CDR3 is 15 residues long. CDR3: CASSHSTTGRVKLSF. DNA for the CDR3: TGTGCCAGCAGTCACTCCACGACAGGGAGGGTAAAACTGTCTTTT.

Comment on this clonotype: A read error may produce the germline difference seen at one junction end. The chain carries TRBV11-2 and TRBJ2-3; TRBD1 aligns across 7 bases. Germline V gene lookup returns CDR1 SGHAT and CDR2 FQNNGV. The CDR3 length is 16 residues. The CDR3 region is CASSSTRLQGSDTQYF. In DNA, the CDR3 is TGTGCCAGCAGCTCAACCCGGCTACAGGGGTCAGATACGCAATATTTT.

Turning to this clonotype: A much larger clone lies one base from this, so it may be a read error. This chain uses TRBV10-3 with TRBJ2-1, with TRBD2 identical over 11 bases. Per the germline V gene, CDR1 is ENHRY and CDR2 is SYGVKD. The CDR3 runs 14 residues. V was clipped by 10 bases and J by 10 bases; unmatched bases: 12. CDR3 region: CATRTSGPSYEQFF. DNA of the CDR3: TGTGCCACGCGGACTAGCGGGCCGTCCTACGAGCAGTTCTTC.

Points on this clonotype: The junction differs from germline at one of its ends, possibly a read error. The V and J genes are TRBV5-6 and TRBJ1-2; D gene unclear. The V gene's germline CDR1 is SGHDT and CDR2 YYEEEE. The CDR3 sequence is 13 residues long. The CDR3 loop reads CASSLRVGYGYTF. In DNA, the CDR3 is TGTGCCAGTAGCTTGAGAGTGGGCTATGGCTACACCTTC.

Note on this clonotype: This may stem from a read error, because a much larger clone lies one nucleotide away. The rearrangement uses TRBV4-1 and TRBJ2-3; possibly TRBD2 for D (6 bases). Trimming took off 4 bases at V and 2 bases at J, with 16 bases between the two ends. This CDR3 contains 16 residues. Germline V gene lookup returns CDR1 MGHRA and CDR2 YSYEKL. CDR3 DNA sequence: TGCGCCAGCAGCCGAAGTCCAGCGGGCAACACAGATACGCAGTATTTT. Its protein product is CASSRSPAGNTDTQYF.

The genes are TRBV29-1 and TRBJ2-1; 7 bases map to TRBD1. This CDR3 contains 15 residues. Germline V gene data show CDR1 as SQVTM and CDR2 as ANQGSEA. V dropped 0 bases and J dropped 7; count of bases not matched to a gene: 9. The DNA of the CDR3 is TGCAGCGTTGAAGATGGTAATAGCAGGGGGAATGAGCAGTTCTTC. Translated, it gives CSVEDGNSRGNEQFF.

At least ten counts were recorded for this clonotype. This sequence joins TRBV29-1 and TRBJ1-3; 9 nucleotides align to TRBD1. Losses at the gene ends were 0 bases for V and 6 bases for J; bases not matched to a gene: 3. CDR1 is SQVTM, CDR2 ANQGSEA, per germline. The CDR3 is made up of 14 amino acids. CDR3 nucleotide sequence: TGCAGCGTTGAAGATCGGGACAGGGTAAACACCATATATTTT. This encodes CSVEDRDRVNTIYF.

This clonotype was counted a few times. The genes are TRBV4-1 and TRBJ1-5, with 7 nucleotides matching TRBD1. Germline V lookup: CDR1 MGHRA, CDR2 YSYEKL. The CDR3 loop spans 16 amino acids. The V gene end was trimmed by 3 bases and the J gene end by 3 bases; junction bases not matched to a gene: 8. The CDR3 DNA reads TGCGCCAGCAGCCACCCGACAGGGCCTTCCAATCAGCCCCAGCATTTT. Translating it yields CASSHPTGPSNQPQHF.

Notes on this clonotype: Given a much more abundant clone one base away, this may be a read error. V usage is TRBV5-1 and J usage is TRBJ2-7; 11 bases fit TRBD2. The CDR3 runs 16 residues. Losses at the gene ends were 1 base for V and 3 bases for J; bases not matched to a gene: 6. CDR1 and CDR2 from the germline V gene are SGHRS and YFSETQ. The CDR3 region has the DNA TGCGCCAGCAGCTTGCTAGCGGGAGGCGTAGGCTACGAGCAGTACGTC. It is translated as CASSLLAGGVGYEQYV.

This clonotype was seen many times. The gene calls are TRBV11-3 and TRBJ2-7; 7 bases are a match to TRBD1. The CDR3 covers 13 residues. Looked up from germline, CDR1 is SGHNT and CDR2 is YENEEA. J gave up 1 base and V 5 bases, and 2 bases lay outside the gene matches. This CDR3 is CASSVGQSYEQYF. CDR3 in DNA: TGTGCCAGCAGCGTGGGACAGTCCTACGAGCAGTACTTC.

Comments on this clonotype: A much larger clone lies one base from this, so it may be a read error. The chain carries TRBV6-2 or TRBV6-3 and TRBJ1-1, with D possibly being TRBD1 (5 bases). CDR1 is MNHEY, CDR2 SVGEGT, per germline. This CDR3 is 13 amino acids long. This chain's CDR3 is CVSRPSGGAEAFF. The CDR3 region has the DNA TGTGTCAGCAGGCCATCCGGGGGAGCTGAAGCTTTCTTT.

In regard to this clonotype: A much larger clone lies a single base off, so this may be a read error. The gene calls are TRBV12-3 or TRBV12-4 and TRBJ2-2; 9 nucleotides match TRBD2. V lost 6 bases, J lost 3 bases, and 11 bases stayed unmatched. This CDR3 has 17 residues. CDR3 nucleotides: TGTGCCAGCAGATCTACTTGCGGGAGGGCCCACACCGGGGAGCTGTTTTTT. Translated: CASRSTCGRAHTGELFF.

The sample holds a few counts of this clonotype. The gene calls are TRBV6-1 and TRBJ2-1; D ambiguous. CDR1 and CDR2 (germline): MNHNS, SASEGT. V lost 2 bases to trimming and J lost 7 bases, with 27 bases between them. The CDR3 is 19 amino acids. In DNA form, the CDR3 reads TGTGCCAGCAGTGAATTTTCATTGGGGTCCTTAGATATCAATAATGAGCAGTTCTTC. Translating gives CASSEFSLGSLDINNEQFF.

This clonotype was observed a handful of times. CDR3 in DNA: TGTGCCAGCAGTCCCTGGACAGGGGGTAATGAAAAACTGTTTTTT. Translation gives CASSPWTGGNEKLFF. The chain couples TRBV28 to TRBJ1-4, with 10 bases fitting TRBD1. The CDR3 spans 15 residues. J was trimmed by 4 bases and V by 5 bases; bases with no gene match: 4. Per the germline V gene, CDR1 is MDHEN and CDR2 is SYDVKM.

This clonotype was counted many times. The genes are TRBV7-9 and TRBJ2-3; TRBD2 aligns across 9 bases. There are 14 residues in the CDR3. The V gene end was trimmed by 4 bases and the J gene end by 5 bases; junction bases not matched to a gene: 4. Germline lookup yields CDR1 SEHNR and CDR2 FQNEAQ (reference sequence). CDR3 loop: CASSWGLAGDTQYF. The CDR3 coding sequence is TGTGCCAGCAGCTGGGGACTAGCTGGAGATACGCAGTATTTT.

This clonotype was found a few times. A much larger clone sits a single nucleotide away, making a read error possible. V and J are TRBV29-1 and TRBJ2-4, with 10 bases aligning to TRBD2. CDR1 SQVTM and CDR2 ANQGSEA come from the germline V gene. V lost 3 bases and J lost 5; bases outside the gene matches: 1. This CDR3 spans 13 amino acids. The CDR3 protein is CSVEGTSENIQYF. The CDR3 DNA reads TGCAGCGTTGAGGGGACTAGCGAAAACATTCAGTACTTC.

This clonotype was observed at least ten times. CDR3: CASSQSRYVYEQFF. The CDR3, as DNA: TGTGCCAGCAGCCAAAGTAGGTATGTCTATGAGCAGTTCTTC. This chain links TRBV4-2 with TRBJ2-1; the D is unclear. V lost 2 bases, J lost 8 bases, and 13 bases lay in between. CDR3 length equals 14 residues. CDR1 and CDR2 from the germline V gene are LGHNA and YNFKEQ.

In this sample, this clonotype turned up a few times. This chain connects TRBV6-1 to TRBJ1-2; a possible D gene is TRBD1 (5 bases). The germline V and J ends were trimmed by 4 bases and 2 bases, with 11 bases remaining between them. This CDR3 is built from 14 residues. Germline V CDR1 and CDR2: MNHNS, SASEGT. CDR3 sequence reads: CASSAGRPNYGYTF. The CDR3 DNA reads TGTGCCAGCAGTGCGGGACGGCCCAACTATGGCTACACCTTC.

As concerns this clonotype: Since a much larger clone is just one base distant, this may be a read error. V is TRBV5-1 and J is TRBJ2-1; 12 nucleotides align to TRBD2. The CDR3 contains 16 residues. Germline values: CDR1 SGHRS, CDR2 YFSETQ. V shed 5 bases and J 6 bases; nucleotides not matched to a gene: 9. The CDR3 DNA reads TGCGCCAGCAGTTCGGCGACTAGCGGGAGCTCCAATGAGCAGTTCTTC. Translating it yields CASSSATSGSSNEQFF.

Comments on this clonotype: The junction departs from germline at one end; a sequencing error may be responsible. The chain employs TRBV6-5 and TRBJ1-1; 10 positions match TRBD1. The CDR3 is 14 amino acids. The germline gives CDR1 MNHEY, CDR2 SVGAGI. The CDR3 nucleotides are TGTGCCATCAGTTACGGGACAGGGGTCCTGAGAGCTTTCTTT. Translated, it gives CAISYGTGVLRAFF.